Listed here is a single TCR beta chain. Antigen specificity is unknown. The CDR3 is 15 amino acids. The germline V and J ends were trimmed by 3 bases and 1 base, with 7 bases remaining between them. The germline V gene has CDR1 MNHEY and CDR2 SMNVEV (reference sequence). The data were taken from a study of cytomegalovirus exposure and HLA in healthy donors. Study observations and caveats: Further analysis, carried out later, found HLA-associated TCR beta chains more clonally expanded than equally common other chains. It was only CMV serostatus that was available as immune exposure information.

PCR involved 60 Vbeta and 13 Jbeta primers. Clones were read by immunoSEQ multiplex PCR, and TCRdb kept only the in-frame ones, dropping some. The profile covers 100,000 to 150,000 clones, with over 60% appearing a single time and 0.95% to 1.5% taken by the ten largest. The chain recombines TRBV27 with TRBJ1-6; D remains unclear. The sample consisted of PBMCs. This receptor was taken from a female donor in good health and CMV-seronegative. In nucleotides, the CDR3 is TGTGCCAGCAGTTTTGCGGGGTCCTATAATTCACCCCTCCACTTT. Its protein is CASSFAGSYNSPLHF.